The present T cell receptor (beta chain) was sequenced within a study of T cells in Graves' hyperthyroidism and ophthalmopathy. Uncontrolled infection, other autoimmune disease, pregnancy or lactation led to exclusion. Diagnosis rested on symptoms, serum thyroxine and TRAb, thyroid ultrasound, and orbital computed tomography. Many counts were recorded for this clonotype. No antigen is known for it. Study outcomes and limitations: Ophthalmopathy was separated from stable hyperthyroidism by a 13 V-J model.

Researchers took RNA transcripts and amplified the TCR beta CDR3 regions from them. The primer set for the first-round RT-PCR of the TCR CDR3 was HTBI. Each CDR3 protein is one row after TCRdb ran MiXCR on the multiplex PCR reads. The sample carries a few hundred thousand distinct CDR3 sequences, less than 20% recorded once. J lost 2 bases, V lost 2 bases, and 9 bases had no gene match. This CDR3 has 18 amino acids. The V gene's germline CDR1 is SGHDT and CDR2 YYEEEE. The sequence came from a man younger than 35 with Graves' ophthalmopathy. The chain joins TRBV5-6 to TRBJ2-2; 10 nucleotides align to TRBD2. The sequencing input was blood. The CDR3, as DNA: TGTGCCAGCAGCTTAACTAGCGGGGCCCCCGAAAACACCGGGGAGCTGTTTTTT. This gives the protein CASSLTSGAPENTGELFF.